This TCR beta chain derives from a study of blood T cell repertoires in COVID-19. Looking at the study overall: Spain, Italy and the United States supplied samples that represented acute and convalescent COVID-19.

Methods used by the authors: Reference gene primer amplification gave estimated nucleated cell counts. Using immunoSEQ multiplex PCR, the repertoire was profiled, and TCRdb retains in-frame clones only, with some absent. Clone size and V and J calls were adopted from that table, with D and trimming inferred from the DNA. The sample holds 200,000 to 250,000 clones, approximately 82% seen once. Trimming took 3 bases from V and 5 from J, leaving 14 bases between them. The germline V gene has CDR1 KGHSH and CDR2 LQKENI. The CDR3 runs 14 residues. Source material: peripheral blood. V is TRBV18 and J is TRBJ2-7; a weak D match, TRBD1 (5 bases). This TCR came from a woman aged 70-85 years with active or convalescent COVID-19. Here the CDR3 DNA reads TGTGCCAGCTCACCTTCGCAGGGTTCCCACGAGCAGTACTTC. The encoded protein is CASSPSQGSHEQYF.